The next 11 T cell receptor beta chains were all read from a single sample in a study of T cells in Graves' hyperthyroidism and ophthalmopathy. Regions amplified from RNA transcripts were the TCR beta CDR3 regions. First-round RT-PCR of the TCR CDR3 relied on the HTBI primer set. TCRdb processed the multiplex PCR reads anew with MiXCR; each CDR3 protein has one entry. The table has under 650,000 distinct CDR3 sequences, around 15% seen once. The material sequenced was blood. These receptors all stem from a woman in her twenties or thirties with Graves' hyperthyroidism.

This clonotype was detected ten times or more. This chain uses TRBV7-6 with TRBJ2-7; unclear D gene. Trimming took off 1 base at V and 5 bases at J, with 12 bases between the two ends. CDR1 and CDR2 from the germline V gene are SGHVS and FNYEAQ. The CDR3 runs to 14 residues. CDR3 bases: TGTGCCAGCAGCTTAGGGTTTGGGATCGACGAGCAGTACTTC. Translation gives CASSLGFGIDEQYF.

In its sample, this clonotype was seen many times. The chain links TRBV28 to TRBJ2-1; TRBD2 aligns across 11 bases. The CDR3 extends over 15 amino acids. V lost 6 bases to trimming and J lost 7 bases; unmatched junction nucleotides: 8. Germline CDR1 is MDHEN and CDR2 is SYDVKM. CDR3 in DNA: TGTGCCAGCAGAGGGGGGACTAGCGGATGGAATGAGCAGTTCTTC. Translated, it gives CASRGGTSGWNEQFF.

This rearrangement joins TRBV20-1 to TRBJ1-1; 9 nucleotides match TRBD1. V shed 2 bases and J 6 bases; nucleotides not matched to a gene: 7. The CDR3 loop spans 14 amino acids. Germline V lookup: CDR1 DFQATT, CDR2 SNEGSKA (reference sequence). The chain's CDR3 is CSARPRTGVSEAFF. Written as DNA, the CDR3 is TGCAGTGCTAGACCGCGGACAGGGGTCTCTGAAGCTTTCTTT.

This clonotype was counted ten times or more. The V gene is TRBV5-1, the J gene TRBJ2-3, with D possibly matching TRBD1 (6 bases). Germline V gives CDR1 SGHRS, CDR2 YFSETQ. The V end lost 3 bases, the J end lost 0 bases, and 11 bases lay between the germline ends. The CDR3 covers 15 residues. This CDR3 is CASSSGHTSTDTQYF. The CDR3 DNA reads TGCGCCAGCAGCTCGGGACACACTAGCACAGATACGCAGTATTTT.

This clonotype has a handful of counts. The chain recombines TRBV9 with TRBJ2-3, with D possibly being TRBD2 (5 bases). From germline, CDR1 is SGDLS and CDR2 YYNGEE. CDR3 length equals 15 residues. V shed 0 bases and J shed 0 bases, with 8 bases lying between them. CDR3 coding DNA: TGTGCCAGCAGCGTAGCGGGGTGGAGCACAGATACGCAGTATTTT. This encodes CASSVAGWSTDTQYF.

This clonotype turned up a few times. The chain couples TRBV6-2 or TRBV6-3 to TRBJ1-2; no definite D call. Germline V gives CDR1 MNHEY, CDR2 SVGEGT. The CDR3 is 11 residues long. V lost 7 bases and J 10 bases, leaving 13 bases between the germline ends. Written as DNA, the CDR3 is TGTGCCAGCACCGGACGGAGAAACTACACCTTC. Residues: CASTGRRNYTF.

V gene TRBV7-9 combines with J gene TRBJ2-1, with 7 nucleotides matching TRBD2. The CDR3 length is 16 residues. V lost 1 base to trimming and J lost 3 bases; unmatched junction nucleotides: 6. Germline V gene lookup returns CDR1 SEHNR and CDR2 FQNEAQ (reference sequence). The CDR3 sequence: CASSLEWGGGYNEQFF. DNA of the CDR3: TGTGCCAGCAGCTTAGAGTGGGGGGGTGGCTACAATGAGCAGTTCTTC. The entire variable domain, with the rest obtained from reference TRBV7-9 and TRBJ2-1, is as follows: DTGVSQNPRHKITKRGQNVTFRCDPISEHNRLYWYRQTLGQGPEFLTYFQNEAQLEKSRLLSDRFSAERPKGSFSTLEIQRTEQGDSAMYLCASSLEWGGGYNEQFFGPGTRLTVL.

At least ten counts were recorded for this clonotype. The chain links TRBV18 to TRBJ2-1; 13 positions match TRBD2. Per germline, CDR1 KGHSH and CDR2 LQKENI. Trimming cost V 6 bases and J 4 bases; bases outside gene matches: 6. The CDR3 runs 16 residues. The CDR3 here is CASSPWTSGGYNEQFF. CDR3 DNA sequence: TGTGCCAGCTCCCCTTGGACTAGCGGGGGATACAATGAGCAGTTCTTC.

This chain joins TRBV7-9 and TRBJ2-6; D unresolved. Germline assignment: CDR1 SEHNR and CDR2 FQNEAQ (reference sequence). The CDR3 consists of 17 residues. V lost 6 bases and J 0 bases, leaving 15 bases between the germline ends. The CDR3 loop is CASSAGRTSSGANVLTF. Here the CDR3 DNA reads TGTGCCAGCAGTGCCGGACGCACAAGCTCTGGGGCCAACGTCCTGACTTTC. The whole variable domain, remainder taken from reference TRBV7-9 and TRBJ2-6, is DTGVSQNPRHKITKRGQNVTFRCDPISEHNRLYWYRQTLGQGPEFLTYFQNEAQLEKSRLLSDRFSAERPKGSFSTLEIQRTEQGDSAMYLCASSAGRTSSGANVLTFGAGSRLTVL.

The chain couples TRBV7-9 to TRBJ1-1; D unclear. Germline loops: CDR1 SEHNR, CDR2 FQNEAQ (reference sequence). V was shortened by 5 bases and J by 5 bases, with 9 bases between the two germline ends. This CDR3 is 12 amino acids long. The CDR3 DNA reads as TGTGCCAGCAGCCATGAAAAGACTGAAGCTTTCTTT. This sequence encodes CASSHEKTEAFF.

The chain uses TRBV6-4 and TRBJ2-3; D is uncertain. The germline V and J ends were trimmed by 8 bases and 2 bases, with 5 bases remaining between them. This CDR3 region has 11 residues. The germline V gene encodes CDR1 MRHNA and CDR2 SNTAGT. CDR3 sequence (DNA): TGTGCCAGCCTTCCCACAGATACGCAGTATTTT. Protein product: CASLPTDTQYF.